Listed below are T cell receptor beta chains from one sample, sequenced in a study of shared clonotypes between healthy human individuals. This table comes from immunoSEQ multiplex PCR, and its TCRdb copy is limited to in-frame clones, with some not included. Found here are 2 million to 2.5 million clones, roughly 90% of them singletons; the top ten hold 0.37%. Sequenced material: naive CD4+ T cells from PBMCs. These TCRs come from a man younger than 35 in good health. Some clones in this sample may be carry-over from other donors' samples. Both conserved end residues are part of each CDR3. A D gene is named only where the DNA matches it firmly. Clone size appears in some rows only: once, few, many, or a class for an expanded clone.

-,-,TRBV5-6,TRBJ2-3,TGTGCCAGCAGTCTCTCGTTGGGCCCGAGGGCCGATACGCAGTATTTT,CASSLSLGPRADTQYF
-,-,TRBV2,TRBJ2-3,TGTGCCAGCAGTGAAGAGGCTAGCGCCGCCTCCACAGATACGCAGTATTTT,CASSEEASAASTDTQYF
once,-,TRBV18,TRBJ2-7,TGTGCCAGCTCACCCGCGTCGACGCGGGGACTGGGCTACGAGCAGTACTTC,CASSPASTRGLGYEQYF
-,TRBD2,TRBV29-1,TRBJ2-3,TGCAGCGTCGCCCCAAGACTAGCTCGAGGCACAGATACGCAGTATTTT,CSVAPRLARGTDTQYF
few,TRBD1,TRBV5-1,TRBJ1-1,TGCGCCAGCAGCTTGACAGGGACAGGTGAAGCTTTCTTT,CASSLTGTGEAFF
-,-,TRBV2,TRBJ2-6,TGTGCCAGCAGGGGCGGGGCCAACGTCCTGACTTTC,CASRGGANVLTF
few,-,TRBV9,TRBJ1-2,TGTGCCAGCAGCGTAGGGGGATATGGCTACACCTTC,CASSVGGYGYTF
-,-,TRBV9,TRBJ2-1,TGTGCCAGCAGCGTAGAGGCTAGACTGTATGAGCAGTTCTTC,CASSVEARLYEQFF
-,TRBD2,TRBV6-5,TRBJ2-3,TGTGCCAGCAGGGAGGGAGGGAATAGGGATACGCAGTATTTT,CASREGGNRDTQYF
-,-,TRBV6-1,TRBJ2-3,TGTGCCAGCACCGCAAGGTTATCCACAGATACGCAGTATTTT,CASTARLSTDTQYF
once,-,TRBV14,TRBJ2-5,TGTGCCAGCAGCCAACGCCGGGAGACCCAGTACTTC,CASSQRRETQYF
-,-,TRBV5-1,TRBJ2-2,TGCGCCAGCAGCCCGGGACGGAACACCGGGGAGCTGTTTTTT,CASSPGRNTGELFF
-,-,TRBV11-1,TRBJ1-4,TGTGCCAGCAGCCCACGACTTGCGGCTAATGAAAAACTGTTTTTT,CASSPRLAANEKLFF
-,TRBD1,TRBV5-4,TRBJ1-6,TGTGCCAGCAGCTCCGGGACAGGGGGTAAGAGATATTCACCCCTCCACTTT,CASSSGTGGKRYSPLHF
-,-,TRBV19,TRBJ1-2,TGTGCCAGTAGTATAGATGGGACCTCCTATGGCTACACCTTC,CASSIDGTSYGYTF
few,-,TRBV30,TRBJ1-3,TGTGCCTGGAGTGTACTAGGAAACACCATATATTTT,CAWSVLGNTIYF
-,-,TRBV19,TRBJ1-2,TGTGCCAGTAGCTCCTATGGCTACACCTTC,CASSSYGYTF
many,-,TRBV20-1,TRBJ1-3,TGCAGTGCCGAATCTGGAAACACCATATATTTT,CSAESGNTIYF
-,TRBD1,TRBV2,TRBJ1-2,TGTGCCAAAAAGGGGGACAGTGATTATGTGAACTATGGCTACACCTTC,CAKKGDSDYVNYGYTF
-,TRBD1,TRBV28,TRBJ1-1,TGTGCCAGCACCTGGACAGGGGGAGCTTTCTTT,CASTWTGGAFF
-,-,TRBV29-1,TRBJ1-3,TGCAGCGTTGGAGGACAGTACTCTGGAAACACCATATATTTT,CSVGGQYSGNTIYF
-,-,TRBV10-3,TRBJ2-4,TGTGCCATCAGTGAGGGGCTCGGATTAGCCAAAAACATTCAGTACTTC,CAISEGLGLAKNIQYF
-,TRBD1,TRBV30,TRBJ2-7,TGTGCCTGGCGGGGACAGGGGTTCGACGAGCAGTACTTC,CAWRGQGFDEQYF
-,-,TRBV5-1,TRBJ2-7,TGCGCCAGCAGCTTCGACCCCGGGAGCCCCTACGAGCAGTACTTC,CASSFDPGSPYEQYF
-,-,TRBV19,TRBJ1-5,TGTGCCAGTAGTAAAGGCGGGTATAGCAATCAGCCCCAGCATTTT,CASSKGGYSNQPQHF
once,-,TRBV28,TRBJ2-7,TGTGCCAGCAGTTTACAGGGGAGCTCCTACGAGCAGTACTTC,CASSLQGSSYEQYF